A single sample gave rise to the 26 T cell receptor beta chains below, sequenced in a study of T cells in Graves' hyperthyroidism and ophthalmopathy. TCR beta CDR3 regions were amplified from RNA. TCR CDR3 regions were first amplified by RT-PCR with HTBI primers. TCRdb itself ran the multiplex PCR reads through MiXCR, one entry per CDR3 protein. The data show roughly 530,000 distinct CDR3 sequences, roughly a sixth seen once. The sample taken for sequencing was blood. Receptors were obtained from a woman between 18 and 29 years old with Graves' ophthalmopathy.

Only a few counts were recorded for this clonotype. The gene calls are TRBV6-6 and TRBJ1-5; TRBD1 aligns across 10 bases. The V gene's germline CDR1 is MNHNY and CDR2 SVGAGI (reference sequence). The length of the CDR3 is 15 residues. V dropped 2 bases and J dropped 4; count of bases not matched to a gene: 2. The CDR3 DNA sequence: TGTGCCAGCAGTTACGGGACAGGGGAAAATCAGCCCCAGCATTTT. Amino acids: CASSYGTGENQPQHF.

The chain employs TRBV7-2 and TRBJ1-2; a weak D match, TRBD1 (5 bases). Trimming took 3 bases from V and 1 from J, leaving 27 bases between them. The CDR3 is made up of 20 amino acids. Germline V gene sequence: CDR1 SGHTA, CDR2 FQGNSA. The CDR3 protein is CASSFFVRETFGDFNYGYTF. The CDR3 DNA sequence: TGTGCCAGCAGCTTTTTCGTAAGAGAGACCTTCGGGGACTTTAACTATGGCTACACCTTC.

This chain links TRBV7-6 with TRBJ2-3; D might be TRBD2 (5 bases). Trimming removed 6 bases from V and 4 bases from J, with 11 bases in between. This CDR3 is 13 amino acids long. Germline CDR1 is SGHVS and CDR2 is FNYEAQ. CDR3 DNA sequence: TGTGCCAGCAGGGCGGGTTTCCCAGATACGCAGTATTTT. Protein: CASRAGFPDTQYF.

The rearrangement joins TRBV13 to TRBJ2-3, with 13 positions matching TRBD2. The junction had 4 bases not matched to a gene; V was cut back by 5 bases and J by 2 bases. The CDR3 contains 16 residues. Per the germline V gene, CDR1 is PRHDT and CDR2 is FYEKMQ (reference sequence). CDR3 sequence: CASSVLAGGPTDTQYF. The CDR3 DNA reads TGTGCCAGCAGCGTACTAGCGGGGGGGCCCACAGATACGCAGTATTTT.

The table lists this clonotype with a few counts. The chain couples TRBV27 to TRBJ2-2; D gene unclear. Germline V CDR1 and CDR2: MNHEY, SMNVEV (reference sequence). The CDR3 sequence is 16 residues long. The V end lost 5 bases, the J end lost 0 bases, and 13 bases lay between the germline ends. CDR3 region: CASSLRADANTGELFF. In DNA, the CDR3 is TGTGCCAGCAGTCTAAGGGCGGACGCGAACACCGGGGAGCTGTTTTTT.

This clonotype was recorded many times. This may be a read error: a much more frequent sequence differs by one nucleotide. The DNA of the CDR3 is TGTGCCAGCAGCTTAGTGGACAGGGCCTACGAGCAGTACTTC. The encoded protein is CASSLVDRAYEQYF. The V call is TRBV7-9, the J call TRBJ2-7; TRBD1 aligns across 8 bases. Germline CDR1 SEHNR, CDR2 FQNEAQ (reference sequence). The CDR3 spans 14 residues. With V trimmed by 1 base and J by 2 bases, 1 base remained unmatched.

The chain couples TRBV20-1 to TRBJ2-1, with D hard to call. This CDR3 region has 13 residues. Trimming removed 6 bases from V and 5 bases from J, with 14 bases in between. The germline CDR1 and CDR2 sequences are DFQATT and SNEGSKA (reference sequence). CDR3 coding DNA: TGCAGTGCCCAGGCCGCAAATCACAATGAGCAGTTCTTC. Its protein is CSAQAANHNEQFF.

A note on this clonotype: A much more abundant neighbour one base away suggests this may be a read error. V usage is TRBV6-2 or TRBV6-3 and J usage is TRBJ2-3; 8 bases are shared with TRBD2. This CDR3 is built from 14 residues. J was trimmed by 4 bases and V by 8 bases; bases with no gene match: 8. Germline V lookup: CDR1 MNHEY, CDR2 SVGEGT. The CDR3 loop is CASPAGVEADTQYF. DNA for the CDR3: TGTGCCAGCCCAGCGGGAGTTGAAGCAGATACGCAGTATTTT.

The chain carries TRBV9 and TRBJ2-3; 7 bases agree with TRBD2. This CDR3 is built from 13 residues. Per the germline V gene, CDR1 is SGDLS and CDR2 is YYNGEE. With 0 bases clipped from V and 10 bases from J, the junction kept 5 bases outside the gene matches. CDR3 bases: TGTGCCAGCAGCGTAGCTCTGGCGGGAGCGCAGTATTTT. Translation: CASSVALAGAQYF.

A few counts support this clonotype. The J gene is TRBJ2-3, the V gene TRBV25-1, with TRBD2 matching 9 bases. V shed 3 bases and J 1 base; nucleotides not matched to a gene: 11. The CDR3 spans 18 residues. Germline V gene sequence: CDR1 MGHDK, CDR2 SYGVNS. CDR3: CASSEDGGGGYGTDTQYF. The CDR3 DNA reads as TGTGCCAGCAGTGAGGACGGCGGGGGGGGGTATGGCACAGATACGCAGTATTTT.

In its sample, this clonotype was seen a few times. The chain combines TRBV5-6 with TRBJ1-6; 8 nucleotides match TRBD1. Germline assignment: CDR1 SGHDT and CDR2 YYEEEE. The length of the CDR3 is 16 residues. V shed 1 base and J 7 bases; nucleotides not matched to a gene: 7. The DNA of the CDR3 is TGTGCCAGCAGCTTGAGGCAGGGGGCAATGAATTCACCCCTCCACTTT. Residues: CASSLRQGAMNSPLHF.

This clonotype occurred a few times. The chain recombines TRBV29-1 with TRBJ2-3; TRBD1 agrees at 8 bases. Germline CDR1 reads SQVTM; CDR2 reads ANQGSEA. After removal of 7 bases from V and 3 bases from J, the junction contained 6 bases not matched to a gene. The CDR3 has 13 residues. CDR3 region: CSAAGGTTDTQYF. The DNA for the CDR3 is TGCAGCGCCGCAGGGGGCACTACAGATACGCAGTATTTT.

Of note for this clonotype: A much larger clone differs by one base, so this may be a read error. This chain uses TRBV6-9 with TRBJ1-2; 8 nucleotides match TRBD1. The germline CDR1 and CDR2 sequences are MNHGY and SVAAGI. The CDR3 is 17 amino acids. Here the CDR3 reads CAGSYFRDRPRNYGYTF. The DNA for the CDR3 is TGTGCCGGCAGTTACTTTAGGGACAGGCCCCGGAACTATGGCTACACCTTC.

This clonotype was picked up many times. The gene calls are TRBV27 and TRBJ1-5; 11 nucleotides agree with TRBD1. V dropped 2 bases and J dropped 6; count of bases not matched to a gene: 9. The germline V gene has CDR1 MNHEY and CDR2 SMNVEV (reference sequence). This CDR3 contains 17 residues. CDR3 DNA: TGTGCCAGCAGTTTAACCCGGGACAGGGGGAAGTTTCAGCCCCAGCATTTT. This translates into CASSLTRDRGKFQPQHF.

This clonotype was seen ten or more times. The chain recombines TRBV20-1 with TRBJ2-5, with TRBD2 matching over 8 bases. Unmatched junction bases numbered 11, after V lost 6 bases and J lost 5 bases. The CDR3 totals 14 residues. Germline V gives CDR1 DFQATT, CDR2 SNEGSKA (reference sequence). The CDR3 bases are TGCAGTGCCCCAATCGGGGGGGGAAGGGAGACCCAGTACTTC. Translated, it gives CSAPIGGGRETQYF.

The chain uses TRBV9 and TRBJ2-1; the match to TRBD2 covers 8 bases. V was pared by 3 bases and J by 5 bases, with 13 bases of the junction left unmatched. CDR1 is SGDLS and CDR2 is YYNGEE in the germline V gene. CDR3 size: 17 residues. This CDR3 reads CASSGVGAGAPNNEQFF. The CDR3 nucleotides are TGTGCCAGCAGCGGGGTTGGAGCGGGGGCCCCAAACAATGAGCAGTTCTTC.

The sample holds many counts of this clonotype. This chain joins TRBV27 and TRBJ2-7; no firm D call. V shed 3 bases and J shed 4 bases, with 10 bases lying between them. Germline CDR1 reads MNHEY; CDR2 reads SMNVEV (reference sequence). This CDR3 is 13 amino acids long. The CDR3 sequence is CASSFGHGYEQYF. The CDR3 DNA reads TGTGCCAGCAGTTTTGGGCATGGATACGAGCAGTACTTC.

This clonotype was counted only a few times. In nucleotides, the CDR3 is TGTGCCAGTGAACCGGGACAGGGGAGGCTTTATAGCAATCAGCCCCAGCATTTT. Amino acids: CASEPGQGRLYSNQPQHF. The rearrangement links TRBV19 to TRBJ1-5; 10 positions agree with TRBD1. CDR1 and CDR2 (germline): LNHDA, SQIVND (reference sequence). Unmatched junction bases numbered 13, after V lost 8 bases and J lost 0 bases. The CDR3 is made up of 18 amino acids.

This clonotype was picked up many times. This rearrangement joins TRBV13 to TRBJ1-5; perhaps TRBD1 as D (5 bases). The germline V and J ends were trimmed by 4 bases and 3 bases, with 10 bases remaining between them. CDR1 and CDR2 (germline): PRHDT, FYEKMQ (reference sequence). The CDR3 loop spans 14 amino acids. DNA for the CDR3: TGTGCCAGCAGCTCGACAGTTCTCAATCAGCCCCAGCATTTT. The encoded protein is CASSSTVLNQPQHF. The full variable domain, completed using reference TRBV13 and TRBJ1-5, is AAGVIQSPRHLIKEKRETATLKCYPIPRHDTVYWYQQGPGQDPQFLISFYEKMQSDKGSIPDRFSAQQFSDYHSELNMSSLELGDSALYFCASSSTVLNQPQHFGDGTRLSIL.

The chain combines TRBV28 with TRBJ2-2; the match to TRBD2 covers 11 bases. Germline V gives CDR1 MDHEN, CDR2 SYDVKM. V lost 0 bases and J lost 5; bases outside the gene matches: 8. The CDR3 totals 18 residues. The CDR3 here is CASSLCCSGRAGTGELFF. CDR3 in DNA: TGTGCCAGCAGTTTATGCTGTAGCGGGAGGGCGGGTACCGGGGAGCTGTTTTTT.

Remarks on this clonotype: An end of the junction differs from the germline gene, which may be a read error. The chain uses TRBV6-2 or TRBV6-3 and TRBJ2-7; 8 positions agree with TRBD2. The germline V gene encodes CDR1 MNHEY and CDR2 SVGEGT. CDR3 length: 16 residues. In nucleotides, the CDR3 is TGTGCCAGCAGTCCCCGACGGACTAGCCGCACCTACGAGCAGTGCTTC. As protein: CASSPRRTSRTYEQCF.

The genes are TRBV2 and TRBJ2-1; 7 bases are shared with TRBD2. This CDR3 is built from 13 residues. Germline lookup yields CDR1 SNHLY and CDR2 FYNNEI. V was pared by 4 bases and J by 9 bases, with 6 bases of the junction left unmatched. In DNA, the CDR3 is TGTGCCAGCAGTGTAGGACTAGGGTTTGAGCAGTTCTTC. Translating gives CASSVGLGFEQFF.

This clonotype was seen ten or more times. This chain joins TRBV7-9 and TRBJ1-1; D possibly corresponds to TRBD1 (6 bases). Germline V gives CDR1 SEHNR, CDR2 FQNEAQ (reference sequence). This CDR3 contains 15 residues. V was trimmed by 5 bases and J by 0 bases, leaving 13 bases between them. The DNA of the CDR3 is TGTGCCAGCAGCCCCAGACAGGCATTGAACACTGAAGCTTTCTTT. This encodes CASSPRQALNTEAFF. Full variable domain (outside the CDR3, taken from reference TRBV7-9 and TRBJ1-1): DTGVSQNPRHKITKRGQNVTFRCDPISEHNRLYWYRQTLGQGPEFLTYFQNEAQLEKSRLLSDRFSAERPKGSFSTLEIQRTEQGDSAMYLCASSPRQALNTEAFFGQGTRLTVV.

V usage is TRBV20-1 and J usage is TRBJ2-3; tentative D call: TRBD2 (6 bases). Deletions cut 6 bases from V and 3 bases from J, with 10 bases between. Germline CDR1 is DFQATT and CDR2 is SNEGSKA (reference sequence). The length of the CDR3 is 12 residues. The CDR3 sequence is CSAGGGTDTQYF. CDR3 DNA: TGCAGTGCAGGAGGAGGGACAGATACGCAGTATTTT.

The chain links TRBV19 to TRBJ2-1; D gene ambiguous. The CDR3 has 15 amino acids. V was clipped by 5 bases and J by 7 bases, with 18 bases between them. Germline V lookup: CDR1 LNHDA, CDR2 SQIVND (reference sequence). The CDR3: CASSEPGSPRNEQFF. CDR3 DNA: TGTGCCAGTAGTGAACCTGGCAGCCCGCGGAATGAGCAGTTCTTC.

This clonotype occurred many times. The chain couples TRBV20-1 to TRBJ1-1; perhaps TRBD1 as D (5 bases). Germline V gene sequence: CDR1 DFQATT, CDR2 SNEGSKA (reference sequence). The V gene lost 4 bases and the J gene lost 5 bases, with 14 bases spanning the gap. The CDR3 is made up of 13 amino acids. The CDR3 region has the DNA TGCAGTGCTACATACACCTGGGGGACTGAAGCTTTCTTT. It translates to CSATYTWGTEAFF.